These 10 T cell receptor beta chains were all obtained from the same sample, sequenced in a study of blood T cell repertoires in COVID-19. Some clones are missing from TCRdb's copy, which holds only in-frame ones; the method was immunoSEQ multiplex PCR. The sample includes some 97,000 clones, roughly 88% of them seen just once. The material sequenced was peripheral blood. Receptors originate from a human donor in a cohort sampled during active COVID-19.

The rearrangement uses TRBV5-6 and TRBJ2-3, with 7 nucleotides matching TRBD1. Germline values: CDR1 SGHDT, CDR2 YYEEEE. V was pared by 5 bases and J by 0 bases, with 6 bases of the junction left unmatched. CDR3 length: 15 residues. The CDR3 region is CASREGTASTDTQYF. CDR3 in DNA: TGTGCCAGCAGAGAAGGGACAGCTAGCACAGATACGCAGTATTTT. Based on the CDR3 plus reference TRBV5-6 and TRBJ2-3, the full variable domain is DAGVTQSPTHLIKTRGQQVTLRCSPKSGHDTVSWYQQALGQGPQFIFQYYEEEERQRGNFPDRFSGHQFPNYSSELNVNALLLGDSALYLCASREGTASTDTQYFGPGTRLTVL.

Comment on this clone: Sequence at one end of the junction differs from germline and may be a read error. This chain links TRBV7-9 with TRBJ1-3; 8 bases map to TRBD1. Germline CDR1 SEHNR, CDR2 FQNEAQ (reference sequence). The CDR3 totals 15 residues. The CDR3 DNA sequence: TGTGCCAGCAGCCTAGCAGGGGGCGCGGGAAACACCATATATTTT. This sequence encodes CASSLAGGAGNTIYF.

This chain links TRBV11-2 with TRBJ2-7, with D tentatively TRBD2 (7 bases). CDR3 length: 16 amino acids. Per the germline V gene, CDR1 is SGHAT and CDR2 is FQNNGV. Trimming took off 4 bases at V and 8 bases at J, with 24 bases between the two ends. The CDR3 coding sequence is TGTGCCAGCAGCTCCCATGGGGGGGGCGTCGGGGATAAGCAGTACTTC. This sequence encodes CASSSHGGGVGDKQYF. Filled out from reference TRBV11-2 and TRBJ2-7, the complete variable domain reads EAGVAQSPRYKIIEKRQSVAFWCNPISGHATLYWYQQILGQGPKLLIQFQNNGVVDDSQLPKDRFSAERLKGVDSTLKIQPAKLEDSAVYLCASSSHGGGVGDKQYFGPGTRLTVT.

The chain joins TRBV10-3 to TRBJ2-2, with TRBD1 identical over 8 bases. This CDR3 spans 15 amino acids. Germline V gives CDR1 ENHRY, CDR2 SYGVKD. V dropped 1 base and J dropped 6; count of bases not matched to a gene: 4. The CDR3 sequence: CAISELPQGAGELFF. CDR3 nucleotides: TGTGCCATCAGTGAGTTACCACAGGGGGCCGGGGAGCTGTTTTTT.

The genes are TRBV30 and TRBJ2-2, with D perhaps matching TRBD2 (5 bases). The germline V gene encodes CDR1 GTSNPN and CDR2 SVGIG (reference sequence). V was trimmed by 4 bases and J by 6 bases, leaving 12 bases between them. The CDR3 contains 13 residues. DNA of the CDR3: TGTGCCTGGAATTCTAGGGAGTCCGGGGAGCTGTTTTTT. As protein: CAWNSRESGELFF.

The CDR3 region is CASIPGGVTGELFF. Here the CDR3 DNA reads TGTGCCAGCATACCGGGAGGGGTCACCGGGGAGCTGTTTTTT. The gene calls are TRBV6-5 and TRBJ2-2; 8 nucleotides align to TRBD2. Germline trimming cut 7 bases from V and 4 bases from J; bases unmatched to any gene: 5. This CDR3 is built from 14 residues. The V gene's germline CDR1 is MNHEY and CDR2 SVGAGI.

The V call is TRBV7-9, the J call TRBJ1-5; 7 bases are a match to TRBD1. The CDR3 length is 14 residues. Germline lookup yields CDR1 SEHNR and CDR2 FQNEAQ (reference sequence). J was trimmed by 7 bases and V by 1 base; bases with no gene match: 4. CDR3 coding DNA: TGTGCCAGCAGCTTAGAAGGGGGCCGGCAGCCCCAGCATTTT. Translation gives CASSLEGGRQPQHF.

This chain joins TRBV28 and TRBJ1-5; 8 positions agree with TRBD1. CDR3 length equals 14 residues. The trim removed 4 bases at V and 4 bases at J, leaving 3 bases unmatched. The germline V gene encodes CDR1 MDHEN and CDR2 SYDVKM. CDR3 loop: CASSWTGKNQPQHF. DNA of the CDR3: TGTGCCAGCAGTTGGACAGGGAAGAATCAGCCCCAGCATTTT.

The chain combines TRBV9 with TRBJ1-5; 7 bases are shared with TRBD1. Germline V CDR1 and CDR2: SGDLS, YYNGEE. Trimming removed 2 bases from V and 5 bases from J; junction bases left unmatched: 4. The CDR3 runs 14 residues. This CDR3 is CASSVWDSDQPQHF. The CDR3 region has the DNA TGTGCCAGCAGCGTCTGGGACAGCGATCAGCCCCAGCATTTT. The full variable domain, completed using reference TRBV9 and TRBJ1-5, is DSGVTQTPKHLITATGQRVTLRCSPRSGDLSVYWYQQSLDQGLQFLIQYYNGEERAKGNILERFSAQQFPDLHSELNLSSLELGDSALYFCASSVWDSDQPQHFGDGTRLSIL.

This chain links TRBV28 with TRBJ2-2, with D maybe TRBD2 (5 bases). Germline values: CDR1 MDHEN, CDR2 SYDVKM. The CDR3 is 13 residues long. Trimming left V 5 bases short and J 5 bases short, with 9 bases between. This CDR3 reads CASSQDWTGELFF. The CDR3 DNA follows: TGTGCCAGCAGTCAGGACTGGACCGGGGAGCTGTTTTTT. Supplemented by reference TRBV28 and TRBJ2-2, the full variable domain reads DVKVTQSSRYLVKRTGEKVFLECVQDMDHENMFWYRQDPGLGLRLIYFSYDVKMKEKGDIPEGYSVSREKKERFSLILESASTNQTSMYLCASSQDWTGELFFGEGSRLTVL.